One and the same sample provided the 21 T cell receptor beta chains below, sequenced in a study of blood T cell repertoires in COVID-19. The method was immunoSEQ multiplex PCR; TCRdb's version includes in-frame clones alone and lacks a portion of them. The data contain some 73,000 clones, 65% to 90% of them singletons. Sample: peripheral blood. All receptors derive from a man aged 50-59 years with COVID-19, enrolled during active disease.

Here the CDR3 reads CASSIWRITGQGEKLFF. DNA of the CDR3: TGTGCCAGTAGTATATGGAGGATTACGGGACAGGGTGAAAAACTGTTTTTT. This chain joins TRBV19 and TRBJ1-4; TRBD1 aligns across 9 bases. Germline loops: CDR1 LNHDA, CDR2 SQIVND (reference sequence). The junction had 11 bases not matched to a gene; V was cut back by 2 bases and J by 7 bases. This CDR3 comprises 17 residues.

This CDR3 reads CSVEDQDRGEYGYTF. In nucleotides, the CDR3 is TGCAGCGTTGAAGACCAGGACAGGGGGGAGTATGGCTACACCTTC. This chain joins TRBV29-1 and TRBJ1-2; TRBD1 agrees at 10 bases. Germline V lookup: CDR1 SQVTM, CDR2 ANQGSEA. V shed 0 bases, J shed 5 bases, and the junction held 6 bases outside the gene matches. This CDR3 is built from 15 residues.

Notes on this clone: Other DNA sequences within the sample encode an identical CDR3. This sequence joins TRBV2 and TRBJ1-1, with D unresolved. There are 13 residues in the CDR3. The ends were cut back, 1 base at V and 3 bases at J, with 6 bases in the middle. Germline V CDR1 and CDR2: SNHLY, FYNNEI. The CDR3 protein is CASSEVADTEAFF. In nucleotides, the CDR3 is TGTGCCAGCAGTGAAGTGGCGGACACTGAAGCTTTCTTT.

CDR3 residues: CASSMGTGNQYGYTF. The CDR3 region has the DNA TGTGCCAGTAGTATGGGGACAGGCAACCAATATGGCTACACCTTC. The chain has TRBV19 and TRBJ1-2, with TRBD1 identical over 8 bases. Germline V lookup: CDR1 LNHDA, CDR2 SQIVND (reference sequence). The CDR3 consists of 15 residues. V dropped 3 bases and J dropped 5; count of bases not matched to a gene: 8.

DNA for the CDR3: TGTGCCAGCGCTCTGGGACACCTCACCGGGGAGCTGTTTTTT. This gives the protein CASALGHLTGELFF. The chain joins TRBV7-3 to TRBJ2-2; the D gene is possibly TRBD1 (6 bases). V was shortened by 8 bases and J by 4 bases, with 14 bases between the two germline ends. The CDR3 length is 14 residues. Germline CDR1 is SGHTA and CDR2 is FQGTGA.

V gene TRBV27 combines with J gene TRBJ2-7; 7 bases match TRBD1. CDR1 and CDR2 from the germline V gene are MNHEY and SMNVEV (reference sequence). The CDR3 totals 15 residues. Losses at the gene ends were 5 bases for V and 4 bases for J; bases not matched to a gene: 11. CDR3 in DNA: TGTGCCAGCAGTCTGCACTTGGGACAGCTTTACGAGCAGTACTTC. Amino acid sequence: CASSLHLGQLYEQYF.

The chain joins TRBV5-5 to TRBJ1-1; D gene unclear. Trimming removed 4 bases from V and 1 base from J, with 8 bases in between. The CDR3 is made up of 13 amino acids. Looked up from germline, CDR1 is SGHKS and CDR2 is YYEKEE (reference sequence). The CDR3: CASSLRGNTEAFF. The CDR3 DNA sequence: TGTGCCAGCAGCCTCCGGGGGAACACTGAAGCTTTCTTT.

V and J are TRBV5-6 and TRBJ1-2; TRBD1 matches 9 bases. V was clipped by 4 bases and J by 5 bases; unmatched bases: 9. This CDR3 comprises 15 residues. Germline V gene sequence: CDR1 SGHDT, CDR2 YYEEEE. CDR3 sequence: CASSGAGQGPYGYTF. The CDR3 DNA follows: TGTGCCAGCAGCGGAGCGGGACAGGGTCCATATGGCTACACCTTC.

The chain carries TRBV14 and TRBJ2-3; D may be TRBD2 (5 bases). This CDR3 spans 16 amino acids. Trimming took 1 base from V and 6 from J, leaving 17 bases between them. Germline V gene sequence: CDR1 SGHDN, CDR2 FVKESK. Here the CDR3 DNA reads TGTGCCAGCAGCCAAGTCGCCGGGGAAGTGCTTGATACGCAGTATTTT. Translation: CASSQVAGEVLDTQYF.

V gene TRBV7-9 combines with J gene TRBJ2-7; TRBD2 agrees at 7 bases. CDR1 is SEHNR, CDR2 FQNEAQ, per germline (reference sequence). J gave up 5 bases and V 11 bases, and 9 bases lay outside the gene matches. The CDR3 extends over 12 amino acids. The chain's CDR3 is CALGGGLNEQYF. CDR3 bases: TGTGCCCTCGGGGGAGGGCTGAACGAGCAGTACTTC. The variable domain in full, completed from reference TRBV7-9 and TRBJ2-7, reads DTGVSQNPRHKITKRGQNVTFRCDPISEHNRLYWYRQTLGQGPEFLTYFQNEAQLEKSRLLSDRFSAERPKGSFSTLEIQRTEQGDSAMYLCALGGGLNEQYFGPGTRLTVT.

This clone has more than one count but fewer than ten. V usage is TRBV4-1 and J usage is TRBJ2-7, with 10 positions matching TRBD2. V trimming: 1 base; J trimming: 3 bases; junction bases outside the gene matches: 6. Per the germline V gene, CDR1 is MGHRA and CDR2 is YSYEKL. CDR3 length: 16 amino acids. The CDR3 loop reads CASSQGSSGSIYEQYF. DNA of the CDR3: TGCGCCAGCAGCCAAGGGTCTAGCGGGAGTATCTACGAGCAGTACTTC.

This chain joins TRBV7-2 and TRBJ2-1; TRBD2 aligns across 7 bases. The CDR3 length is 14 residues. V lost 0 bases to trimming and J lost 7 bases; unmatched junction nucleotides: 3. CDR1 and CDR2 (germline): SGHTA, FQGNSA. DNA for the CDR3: TGTGCCAGCAGCTTAGCCAGGGAGGGAAATGAGCAGTTCTTC. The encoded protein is CASSLAREGNEQFF.

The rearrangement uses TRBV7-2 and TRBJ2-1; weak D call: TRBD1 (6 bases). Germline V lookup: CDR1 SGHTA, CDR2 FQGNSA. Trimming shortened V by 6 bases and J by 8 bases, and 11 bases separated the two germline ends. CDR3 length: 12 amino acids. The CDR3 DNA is TGTGCCAGCAGGAGGGGGTTGGATGAGCAGTTCTTC. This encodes CASRRGLDEQFF. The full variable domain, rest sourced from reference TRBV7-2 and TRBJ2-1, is GAGVSQSPSNKVTEKGKDVELRCDPISGHTALYWYRQSLGQGLEFLIYFQGNSAPDKSGLPSDRFSAERTGGSVSTLTIQRTQQEDSAVYLCASRRGLDEQFFGPGTRLTVL.

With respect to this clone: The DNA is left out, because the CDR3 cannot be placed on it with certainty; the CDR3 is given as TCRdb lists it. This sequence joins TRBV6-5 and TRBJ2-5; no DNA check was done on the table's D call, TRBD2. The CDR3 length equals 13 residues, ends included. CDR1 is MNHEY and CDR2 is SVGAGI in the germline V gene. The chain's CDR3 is CASSTSIGETQYF.

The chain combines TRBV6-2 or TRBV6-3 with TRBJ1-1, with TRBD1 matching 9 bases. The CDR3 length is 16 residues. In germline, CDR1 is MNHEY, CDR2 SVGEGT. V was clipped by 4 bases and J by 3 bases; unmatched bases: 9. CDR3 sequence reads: CASSWRLTGGHTEAFF. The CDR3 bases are TGTGCCAGCAGTTGGAGGTTGACAGGGGGGCACACTGAAGCTTTCTTT.

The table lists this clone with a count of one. The CDR3 sequence is CASSLVSGSFHNEQFF. The CDR3, as DNA: TGTGCCAGCAGCTTAGTGAGCGGGAGTTTCCACAATGAGCAGTTCTTC. The rearrangement joins TRBV7-6 to TRBJ2-1; 8 bases are a match to TRBD2. From germline, CDR1 is SGHVS and CDR2 FNYEAQ. This CDR3 region has 16 residues. After removal of 1 base from V and 5 bases from J, the junction contained 7 bases not matched to a gene.

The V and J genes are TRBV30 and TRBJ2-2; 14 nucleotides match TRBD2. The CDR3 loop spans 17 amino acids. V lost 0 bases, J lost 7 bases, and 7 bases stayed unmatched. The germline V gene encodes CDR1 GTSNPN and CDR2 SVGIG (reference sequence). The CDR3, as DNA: TGTGCCTGGAGTGTACGGACTAGCGGGAGGCGTATCGGGGAGCTGTTTTTT. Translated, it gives CAWSVRTSGRRIGELFF.

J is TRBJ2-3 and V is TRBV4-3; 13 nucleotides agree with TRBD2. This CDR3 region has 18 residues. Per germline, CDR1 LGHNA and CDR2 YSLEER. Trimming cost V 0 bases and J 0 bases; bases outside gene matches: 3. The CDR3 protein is CASSQELAGGGSTDTQYF. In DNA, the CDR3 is TGCGCCAGCAGCCAAGAACTAGCGGGAGGGGGTAGCACAGATACGCAGTATTTT.

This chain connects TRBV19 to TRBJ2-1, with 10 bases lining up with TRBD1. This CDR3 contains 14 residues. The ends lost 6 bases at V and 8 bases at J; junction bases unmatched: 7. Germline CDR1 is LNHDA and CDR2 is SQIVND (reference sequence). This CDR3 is CASSRQGARDEQFF. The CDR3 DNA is TGTGCCAGTAGCCGACAGGGGGCGAGGGATGAGCAGTTCTTC.

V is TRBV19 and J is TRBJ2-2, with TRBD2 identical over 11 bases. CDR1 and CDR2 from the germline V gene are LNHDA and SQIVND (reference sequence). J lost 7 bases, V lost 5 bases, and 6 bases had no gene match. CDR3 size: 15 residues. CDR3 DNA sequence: TGTGCCAGTAGTTCCCTAGCGGGAGGTTTCGGGGAGCTGTTTTTT. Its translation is CASSSLAGGFGELFF. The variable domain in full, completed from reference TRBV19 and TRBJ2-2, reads DGGITQSPKYLFRKEGQNVTLSCEQNLNHDAMYWYRQDPGQGLRLIYYSQIVNDFQKGDIAEGYSVSREKKESFPLTVTSAQKNPTAFYLCASSSLAGGFGELFFGEGSRLTVL.

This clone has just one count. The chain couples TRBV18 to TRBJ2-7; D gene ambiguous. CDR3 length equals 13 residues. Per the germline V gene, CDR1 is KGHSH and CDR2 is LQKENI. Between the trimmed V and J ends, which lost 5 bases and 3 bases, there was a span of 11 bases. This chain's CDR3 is CASSSREVYEQYF. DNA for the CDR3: TGTGCCAGCTCATCCAGAGAGGTCTACGAGCAGTACTTC.